These T cell receptor beta chains were read from a single sample in a study of cytomegalovirus exposure and HLA in healthy donors. Profiling relied on immunoSEQ multiplex PCR, and the TCRdb table lists in-frame clones only, not all of them. The profile shows more than 150,000 clones, 65% to 90% of them singletons. The sample taken for sequencing was PBMCs. The receptors come from a girl aged 2 to 9 in good health and CMV-seropositive. Both conserved end residues are part of each CDR3. The D gene is left open where the match is weak. Some rows have no size entry. The others give once, few or many, or a class for an expanded clone.

v_call,cdr3_length,d_call,clone_size,j_call,cdr3_aa,cdr3_nt
TRBV11-3,18,-,-,TRBJ2-6,CASSLTDSFISGANVLTF,TGTGCCAGCAGCTTAACAGACAGCTTTATCTCTGGGGCCAACGTCCTGACTTTC
TRBV11-3,16,TRBD2,-,TRBJ2-7,CASSHKLAGVPHEQYF,TGTGCCAGCAGCCACAAGCTAGCGGGAGTTCCCCACGAGCAGTACTTC
TRBV18,19,-,-,TRBJ1-6,CASSPTGSQASSYNSPLHF,TGTGCCAGCTCACCTACTGGTTCCCAGGCGAGCTCCTATAATTCACCCCTCCACTTT
TRBV25-1,14,TRBD1,-,TRBJ1-5,CASSGTGGNQPQHF,TGTGCCAGCAGTGGGACAGGGGGCAATCAGCCCCAGCATTTT
TRBV28,16,TRBD2,-,TRBJ2-1,CASSILGTSGYNEQFF,TGTGCCAGCAGTATCCTCGGGACTAGCGGGTACAATGAGCAGTTCTTC
TRBV21-1,15,-,-,TRBJ2-1,CARHIPGYSYNEQFF,TGTGCCAGGCATATCCCGGGATACTCCTACAATGAGCAGTTCTTC
TRBV28,12,TRBD2,-,TRBJ2-3,CATGGEYDTQYF,TGTGCCACGGGGGGGGAGTACGATACGCAGTATTTT
TRBV7-2,12,-,-,TRBJ2-5,CASSLVRETQYF,TGTGCCAGCAGCTTAGTGAGAGAGACCCAGTACTTC
TRBV5-6,11,-,few,TRBJ1-1,CASSIFTEAFF,TGTGCCAGCAGCATATTCACTGAAGCTTTCTTT
TRBV15,18,TRBD2,few,TRBJ2-1,CATSRHGTSDPLYNEQFF,TGTGCCACCAGCAGGCACGGGACTAGCGATCCCCTCTACAATGAGCAGTTCTTC
TRBV7-8,18,TRBD2,once,TRBJ2-1,CASSLRRWGGPPFNEQFF,TGTGCCAGCAGCTTACGCCGGTGGGGGGGTCCTCCGTTCAATGAGCAGTTCTTC
TRBV6-1,14,-,-,TRBJ1-1,CASSERGTNTEAFF,TGTGCCAGCAGTGAAAGGGGTACGAACACTGAAGCTTTCTTT
TRBV7-2,13,-,-,TRBJ2-7,CASSLRSVNEQYF,TGTGCCAGCAGCTTACGTTCAGTGAACGAGCAGTACTTC
TRBV7-9,14,-,once,TRBJ1-4,CASSLSRTNEKLFF,TGTGCCAGCAGCTTATCCCGGACTAATGAAAAACTGTTTTTT
TRBV18,18,TRBD1,-,TRBJ2-4,CASSPPRGTGGLKNIQYF,TGTGCCAGCTCACCACCTAGGGGGACAGGGGGACTCAAAAACATTCAGTACTTC
TRBV28,16,-,-,TRBJ1-1,CASSLPGGGRGTEAFF,TGTGCCAGCAGTTTACCCGGGGGCGGGAGGGGCACTGAAGCTTTCTTT
TRBV4-1,17,-,once,TRBJ1-4,CASSQERSTQLGEKLFF,TGCGCCAGCAGCCAAGAACGCTCCACCCAACTAGGGGAAAAACTGTTTTTT
TRBV5-6,15,-,few,TRBJ2-7,CASSFRGPRSYEQYF,TGTGCCAGCAGCTTTCGTGGGCCACGATCCTACGAGCAGTACTTC
TRBV4-1,13,-,few,TRBJ2-1,CASSQVRGNEQFF,TGCGCCAGCAGCCAAGTCCGGGGCAATGAGCAGTTCTTC
TRBV11-1,13,-,-,TRBJ2-1,CASSQTSYNEQFF,TGTGCCAGCAGCCAGACTAGCTACAATGAGCAGTTCTTC
TRBV28,15,-,few,TRBJ2-7,CASTPTVLSSYEQYF,TGTGCCAGCACCCCGACAGTACTTAGCTCCTACGAGCAGTACTTC
TRBV21-1,14,-,-,TRBJ1-2,CASSKSETGNGYTF,TGTGCCAGCAGCAAATCCGAGACAGGGAACGGCTACACCTTC
TRBV11-2,16,TRBD1,once,TRBJ1-1,CASTGGTGVGNTEAFF,TGTGCCAGCACGGGGGGGACAGGGGTGGGGAACACTGAAGCTTTCTTT
TRBV30,16,TRBD2,-,TRBJ2-5,CAWSVRRAGGPETQYF,TGTGCCTGGAGTGTACGGCGAGCGGGAGGGCCAGAGACCCAGTACTTC
TRBV9,15,-,-,TRBJ1-4,CASSVEGGENEKLFF,TGTGCCAGCAGCGTAGAGGGCGGGGAGAATGAAAAACTGTTTTTT
TRBV14,13,-,-,TRBJ2-7,CASSWTVASEQYF,TGTGCCAGCAGCTGGACAGTCGCGAGTGAGCAGTACTTC
TRBV14,14,-,-,TRBJ2-1,CASSQDVSYNEQFF,TGTGCCAGCAGCCAAGACGTCTCCTACAATGAGCAGTTCTTC
TRBV5-1,16,TRBD2,-,TRBJ2-1,CASSSAGRGAYNEQFF,TGCGCCAGCAGCTCTGCAGGGAGGGGAGCCTACAATGAGCAGTTCTTC
TRBV11-2,14,-,-,TRBJ1-1,CASTSRQRQDEAFF,TGTGCCAGCACCTCGAGGCAGCGCCAAGATGAAGCTTTCTTT
TRBV7-7,15,-,-,TRBJ1-2,CASSLGGPALYGYTF,TGTGCCAGCAGCTTAGGAGGGCCGGCTCTCTATGGCTACACCTTC
TRBV27,15,TRBD1,once,TRBJ2-1,CASSLGTGGLNEQFF,TGTGCCAGCAGCTTGGGGACAGGGGGCTTGAATGAGCAGTTCTTC
TRBV4-2,15,-,-,TRBJ2-2,CASSQVELGTGELFF,TGTGCCAGCAGCCAAGTGGAGTTAGGCACCGGGGAGCTGTTTTTT
TRBV28,13,TRBD1,-,TRBJ2-7,CASKETGKYEQYF,TGTGCCAGCAAGGAGACAGGGAAATACGAGCAGTACTTC
TRBV5-3,15,TRBD1,-,TRBJ2-7,CARSWMGTDSYEQYF,TGTGCCAGAAGCTGGATGGGGACAGACTCCTACGAGCAGTACTTC
TRBV28,11,-,-,TRBJ2-1,CASAGGNEQFF,TGTGCCAGCGCCGGAGGCAATGAGCAGTTCTTC
TRBV9,15,-,-,TRBJ2-7,CASSVHWRNDYEQYF,TGTGCCAGCAGCGTGCACTGGCGGAACGACTACGAGCAGTACTTC
TRBV4-1,16,-,-,TRBJ2-7,CASSQDPGRTNYEQYF,TGCGCCAGCAGCCAAGATCCGGGCAGGACAAACTACGAGCAGTACTTC
TRBV15,16,TRBD2,-,TRBJ2-7,CATRLAGGPSSYEQYF,TGTGCCACCAGGCTAGCGGGAGGGCCAAGCTCCTACGAGCAGTACTTC
TRBV18,15,-,-,TRBJ2-3,CASSRERFITDTQYF,TGTGCCAGCTCGCGAGAGAGGTTCATCACAGATACGCAGTATTTT
TRBV29-1,14,-,-,TRBJ2-1,CSVGLSRLYNEQFF,TGCAGCGTGGGCCTTTCCAGACTATACAATGAGCAGTTCTTC
TRBV6-1,13,-,-,TRBJ2-4,CASSDPNKNIQYF,TGTGCCAGCAGTGACCCCAACAAAAACATTCAGTACTTC
TRBV10-1,16,TRBD2,few,TRBJ2-1,CASSVGLAGVGNEQFF,TGCGCCAGCAGTGTAGGACTAGCGGGAGTGGGCAATGAGCAGTTCTTC